The TCR beta chain described here comes from a study of blood T cell repertoires in COVID-19. Across the whole study: T cells, B-cell-depleted T cells, or PBMCs provided the cDNA or gDNA that served as material.

This clone was counted a single time. Looked up from germline, CDR1 is SGHTA and CDR2 is FQGNSA. The germline V and J ends were trimmed by 7 bases and 3 bases, with 16 bases remaining between them. The CDR3 covers 14 residues. Assay: immunoSEQ multiplex PCR; the TCRdb copy retains only in-frame clones and omits some. Among fewer than 250,000 clones listed, approximately 83% were seen once. The sequenced sample was PBMCs or T cells enriched from blood (not recorded which). The TCR sequence derives from a woman in her thirties or forties with acute COVID-19. The J gene is TRBJ2-7, the V gene TRBV7-2; D is possibly TRBD2 (5 bases). CDR3 sequence reads: CASTLRGLLYEQYF. In DNA form, the CDR3 reads TGTGCCAGCACACTGCGCGGACTCCTCTACGAGCAGTACTTC.